Below, 4 T cell receptor beta chains from the same sample are listed, as sequenced in a study of shared clonotypes between healthy human individuals. Profiled with immunoSEQ multiplex PCR; TCRdb holds only in-frame clones, not every one. The sample has fewer than 650,000 clones; approximately 80% are singletons. The specimen was PBMCs. The receptor source for this set is a woman in her thirties or forties in good health. Some clones in this sample may be carry-over from other donors' samples.

The genes are TRBV14 and TRBJ1-1; D is uncertain. V was shortened by 1 base and J by 1 base, with 10 bases between the two germline ends. Germline assignment: CDR1 SGHDN and CDR2 FVKESK. This CDR3 region has 15 residues. CDR3 sequence reads: CASSQAGSWNTEAFF. Here the CDR3 DNA reads TGTGCCAGCAGCCAAGCTGGCAGCTGGAACACTGAAGCTTTCTTT.

Concerning this clone itself: The same CDR3 can be traced to other DNA sequences in this sample. The chain has TRBV15 and TRBJ1-1; possible D gene TRBD1, 5 bases. V was clipped by 0 bases and J by 0 bases, with 5 bases between them. CDR3 length: 14 residues. From germline, CDR1 is LNHNV and CDR2 YYDKDF (reference sequence). In DNA form, the CDR3 reads TGTGCCACCAGCAGAGACAGGGTGAACACTGAAGCTTTCTTT. The encoded protein is CATSRDRVNTEAFF. The full variable domain, with the rest looked up from reference TRBV15 and TRBJ1-1, is DAMVIQNPRYQVTQFGKPVTLSCSQTLNHNVMYWYQQKSSQAPKLLFHYYDKDFNNEADTPDNFQSRRPNTSFCFLDIRSPGLGDTAMYLCATSRDRVNTEAFFGQGTRLTVV.

This clone was recorded once. The rearrangement links TRBV4-3 to TRBJ2-3; 8 bases line up with TRBD2. This CDR3 is 16 amino acids long. V was clipped by 2 bases and J by 3 bases; unmatched bases: 7. Germline V CDR1 and CDR2: LGHNA, YSLEER. The CDR3 region is CASSQRAGAWTDTQYF. DNA of the CDR3: TGCGCCAGCAGCCAACGAGCGGGAGCCTGGACAGATACGCAGTATTTT.

V and J are TRBV5-1 and TRBJ1-2; no reliable D call. In germline, CDR1 is SGHRS, CDR2 YFSETQ. V was pared by 3 bases and J by 5 bases, with 8 bases between. The CDR3 is 12 residues long. The CDR3 spells CASSSDLYGYTF. DNA for the CDR3: TGCGCCAGCAGCTCGGACCTGTATGGCTACACCTTC.